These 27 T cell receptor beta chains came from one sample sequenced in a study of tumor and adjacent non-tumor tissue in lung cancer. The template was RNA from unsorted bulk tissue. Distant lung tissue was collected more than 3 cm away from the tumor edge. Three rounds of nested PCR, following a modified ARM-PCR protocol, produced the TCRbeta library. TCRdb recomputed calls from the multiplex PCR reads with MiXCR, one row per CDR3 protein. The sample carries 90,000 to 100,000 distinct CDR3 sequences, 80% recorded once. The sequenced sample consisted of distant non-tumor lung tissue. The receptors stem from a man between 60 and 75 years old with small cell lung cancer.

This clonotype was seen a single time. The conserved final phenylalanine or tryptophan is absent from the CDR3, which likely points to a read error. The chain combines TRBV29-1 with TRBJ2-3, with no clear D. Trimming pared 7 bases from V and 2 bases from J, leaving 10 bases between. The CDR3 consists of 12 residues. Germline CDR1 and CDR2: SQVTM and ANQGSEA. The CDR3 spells CSETSDTDTQYS. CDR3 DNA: TGCAGCGAAACATCAGACACAGATACGCAGTATTCT.

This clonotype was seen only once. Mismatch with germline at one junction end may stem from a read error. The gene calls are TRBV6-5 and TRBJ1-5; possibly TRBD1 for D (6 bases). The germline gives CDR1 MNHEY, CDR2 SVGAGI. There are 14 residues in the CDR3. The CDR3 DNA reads TGTGCCAGCAGTTCCCAAAGGGGGTATCAGCCCCAGCATTTC. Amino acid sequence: CASSSQRGYQPQHF.

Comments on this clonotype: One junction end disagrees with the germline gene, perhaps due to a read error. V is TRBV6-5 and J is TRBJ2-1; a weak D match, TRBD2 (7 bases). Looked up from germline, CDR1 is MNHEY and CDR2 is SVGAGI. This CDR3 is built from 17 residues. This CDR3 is CASCYSIWGLADSEQFF. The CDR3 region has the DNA TGTGCCAGCTGTTACTCGATCTGGGGCCTAGCGGACAGTGAGCAGTTCTTC.

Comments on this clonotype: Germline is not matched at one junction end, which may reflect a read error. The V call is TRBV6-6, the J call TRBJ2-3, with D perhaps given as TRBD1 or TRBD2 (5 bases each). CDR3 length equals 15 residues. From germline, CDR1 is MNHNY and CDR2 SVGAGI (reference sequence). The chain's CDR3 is CASSRGRLFTDAQYF. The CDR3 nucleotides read TGTGCCAGCAGTCGGGGCCGGCTCTTCACAGATGCGCAGTATTTT.

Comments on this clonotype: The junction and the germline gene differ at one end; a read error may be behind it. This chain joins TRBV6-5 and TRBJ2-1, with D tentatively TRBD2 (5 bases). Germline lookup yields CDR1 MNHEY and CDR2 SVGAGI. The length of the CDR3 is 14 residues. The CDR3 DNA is TGTGCCAGCAGTTCGGACTCCCCCCCATATGATCAGTTCTTC. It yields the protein CASSSDSPPYDQFF.

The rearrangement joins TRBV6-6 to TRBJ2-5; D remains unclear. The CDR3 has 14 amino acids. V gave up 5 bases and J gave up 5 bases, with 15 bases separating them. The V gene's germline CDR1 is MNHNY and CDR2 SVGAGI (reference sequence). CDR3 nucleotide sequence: TGTGCCAGCAGTCGACATGGGATGTATGAGACCCAGTACTTC. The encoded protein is CASSRHGMYETQYF.

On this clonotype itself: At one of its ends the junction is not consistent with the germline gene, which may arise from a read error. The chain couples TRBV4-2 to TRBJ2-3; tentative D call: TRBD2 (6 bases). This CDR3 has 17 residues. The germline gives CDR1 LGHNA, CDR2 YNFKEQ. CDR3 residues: CANSQEARDSLADTQYF. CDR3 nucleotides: TGTGCCAACAGCCAAGAAGCAAGGGACTCGCTCGCAGATACGCAGTATTTT.

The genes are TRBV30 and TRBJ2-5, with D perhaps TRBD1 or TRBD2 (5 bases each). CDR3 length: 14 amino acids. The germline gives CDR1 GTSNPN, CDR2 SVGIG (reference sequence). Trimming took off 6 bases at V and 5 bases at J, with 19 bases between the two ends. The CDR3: CACKPSWGGETQYF. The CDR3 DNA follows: TGTGCCTGCAAACCCTCGTGGGGCGGGGAGACCCAGTACTTC.

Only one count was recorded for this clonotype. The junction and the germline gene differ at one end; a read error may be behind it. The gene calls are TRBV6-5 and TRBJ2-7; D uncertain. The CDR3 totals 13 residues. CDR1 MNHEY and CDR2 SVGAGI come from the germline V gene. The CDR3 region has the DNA TGTGTCAGCCTGCGACTGGGCTCCTGCGAGCAATACTTC. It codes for CVSLRLGSCEQYF.

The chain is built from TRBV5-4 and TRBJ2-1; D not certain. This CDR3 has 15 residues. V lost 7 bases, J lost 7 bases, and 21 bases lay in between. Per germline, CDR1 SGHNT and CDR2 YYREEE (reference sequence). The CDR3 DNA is TGTGCCAGCGGAACCGGTACTCTCCTCGAGAATGAGCAGTTCTTC. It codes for CASGTGTLLENEQFF.

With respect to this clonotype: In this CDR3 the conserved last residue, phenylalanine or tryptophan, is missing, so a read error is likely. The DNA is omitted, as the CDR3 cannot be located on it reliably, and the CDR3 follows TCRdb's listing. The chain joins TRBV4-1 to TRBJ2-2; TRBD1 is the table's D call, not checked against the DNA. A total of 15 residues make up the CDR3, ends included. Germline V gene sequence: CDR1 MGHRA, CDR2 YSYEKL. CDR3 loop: CASSSRGAYTGELFV.

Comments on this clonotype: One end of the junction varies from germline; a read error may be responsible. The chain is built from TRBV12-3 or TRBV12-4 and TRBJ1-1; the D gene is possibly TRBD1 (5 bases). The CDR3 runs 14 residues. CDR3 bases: TGTGCCAGCAGTTTGGAGCAGGGACGCACTGAAGCTTTTTTT. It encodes CASSLEQGRTEAFF.

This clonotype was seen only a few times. DNA of the CDR3: TGTGCCAGCAGTTCTCTAGCGGCCTCCTACAATGAGCAGTTCTTC. Translation gives CASSSLAASYNEQFF. This chain uses TRBV7-3 with TRBJ2-1, with 7 bases identical to TRBD2. Germline CDR1 SGHTA, CDR2 FQGTGA. V trimming: 6 bases; J trimming: 0 bases; junction bases outside the gene matches: 5. The CDR3 has 15 residues.

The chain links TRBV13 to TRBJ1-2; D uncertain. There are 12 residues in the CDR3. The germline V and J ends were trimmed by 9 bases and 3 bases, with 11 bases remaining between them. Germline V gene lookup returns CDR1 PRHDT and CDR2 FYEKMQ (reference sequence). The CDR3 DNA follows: TGTGCCAGTGACTTAGGGTACTATGGCTACACCTTC. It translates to CASDLGYYGYTF.

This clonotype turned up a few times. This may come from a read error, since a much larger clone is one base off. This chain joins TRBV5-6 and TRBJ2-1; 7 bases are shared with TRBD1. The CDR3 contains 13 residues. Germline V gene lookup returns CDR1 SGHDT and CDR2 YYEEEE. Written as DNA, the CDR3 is TGTCCCAGCAGCTTGGCCAGGGGGAATGAGCAGTTCTTC. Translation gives CPSSLARGNEQFF.

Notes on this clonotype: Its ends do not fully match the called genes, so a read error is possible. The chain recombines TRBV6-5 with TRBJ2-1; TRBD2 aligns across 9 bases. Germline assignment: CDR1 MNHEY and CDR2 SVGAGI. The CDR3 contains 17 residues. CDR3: CASSYSIWRLADYEQFF. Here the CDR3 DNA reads TGTGCTAGCAGTTACTCGATCTGGAGACTAGCGGACTATGAGCAGTTCTTC.

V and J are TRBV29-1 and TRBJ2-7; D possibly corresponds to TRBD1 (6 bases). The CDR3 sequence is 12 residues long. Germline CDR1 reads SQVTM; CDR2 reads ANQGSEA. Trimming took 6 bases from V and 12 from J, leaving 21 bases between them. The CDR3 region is CSVRDTSYDRYF. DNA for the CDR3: TGCAGCGTCCGGGACACCTCCTACGACCGGTACTTC.

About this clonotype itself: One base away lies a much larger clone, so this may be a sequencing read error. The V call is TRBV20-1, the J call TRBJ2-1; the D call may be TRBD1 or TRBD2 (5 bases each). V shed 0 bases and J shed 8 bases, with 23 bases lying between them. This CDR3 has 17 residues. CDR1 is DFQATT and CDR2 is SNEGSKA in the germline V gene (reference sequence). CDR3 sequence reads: CSARDLGTSSLGYEQFF. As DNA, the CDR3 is TGCAGTGCTAGAGATCTAGGGACCAGTTCCCTCGGCTATGAGCAGTTCTTC.

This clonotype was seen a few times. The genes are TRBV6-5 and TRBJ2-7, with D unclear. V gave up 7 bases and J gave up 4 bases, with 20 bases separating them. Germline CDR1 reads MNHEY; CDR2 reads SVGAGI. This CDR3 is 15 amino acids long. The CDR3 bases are TGTGCCAGCACCCCCCCGGTGCTTAGATTTTACGAGCAGTACGTC. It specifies CASTPPVLRFYEQYV.

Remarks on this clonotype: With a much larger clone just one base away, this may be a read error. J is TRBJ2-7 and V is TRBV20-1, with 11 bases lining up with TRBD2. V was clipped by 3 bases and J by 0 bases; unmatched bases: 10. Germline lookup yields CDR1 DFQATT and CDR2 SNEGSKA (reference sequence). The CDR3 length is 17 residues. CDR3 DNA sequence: TGCAGTGCTAGGAGAGTAGCGGGAGGGAGAAACTCCTACGAGCAGTACTTC. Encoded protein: CSARRVAGGRNSYEQYF.

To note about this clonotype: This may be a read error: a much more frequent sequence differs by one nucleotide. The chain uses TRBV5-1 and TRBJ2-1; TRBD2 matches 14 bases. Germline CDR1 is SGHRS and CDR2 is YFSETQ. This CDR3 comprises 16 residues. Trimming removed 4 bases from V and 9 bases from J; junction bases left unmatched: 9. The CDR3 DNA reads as TGCGCCAGCAGCCCGGGACTAGCGGGAGCCTCGATTGAGCAGTTCTTC. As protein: CASSPGLAGASIEQFF.

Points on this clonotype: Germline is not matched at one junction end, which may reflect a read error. The CDR3 here is CASNQARLGRSGQPQHF. The CDR3 nucleotides read TGCGCCAGCAACCAAGCCCGTTTGGGCAGGTCAGGGCAGCCCCAGCATTTT. The chain couples TRBV4-1 to TRBJ1-5; TRBD1 might be the D (5 bases). The CDR3 runs to 17 residues. From germline, CDR1 is MGHRA and CDR2 YSYEKL.

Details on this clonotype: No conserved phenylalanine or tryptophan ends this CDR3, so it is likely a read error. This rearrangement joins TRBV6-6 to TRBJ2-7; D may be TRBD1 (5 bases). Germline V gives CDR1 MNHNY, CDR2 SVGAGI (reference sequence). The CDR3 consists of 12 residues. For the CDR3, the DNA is TGTACCAGCAATGGGGTCTTGGACAAGCAGTACTTA. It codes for CTSNGVLDKQYL.

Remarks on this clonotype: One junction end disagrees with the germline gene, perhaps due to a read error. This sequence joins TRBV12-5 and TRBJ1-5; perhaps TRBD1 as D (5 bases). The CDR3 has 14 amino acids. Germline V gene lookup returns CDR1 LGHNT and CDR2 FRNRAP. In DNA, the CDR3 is TGTGCTAGTGGTCTGGGTCCTGGGGGTCAGCCCAAGCATTTT. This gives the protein CASGLGPGGQPKHF. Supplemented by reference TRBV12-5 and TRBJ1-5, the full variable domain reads DARVTQTPRHKVTEMGQEVTMRCQPILGHNTVFWYRQTMMQGLELLAYFRNRAPLDDSGMPKDRFSAEMPDATLATLKIQPSEPRDSAVYFCASGLGPGGQPKHFGDGTRLSIL.

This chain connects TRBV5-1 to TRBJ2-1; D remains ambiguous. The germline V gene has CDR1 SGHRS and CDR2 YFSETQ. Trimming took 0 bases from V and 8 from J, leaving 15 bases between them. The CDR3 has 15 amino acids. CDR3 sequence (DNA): TGCGCCAGCAGCTTGGGGGCCTCCGAAGCCTATGAGCAGTTCTTC. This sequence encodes CASSLGASEAYEQFF.

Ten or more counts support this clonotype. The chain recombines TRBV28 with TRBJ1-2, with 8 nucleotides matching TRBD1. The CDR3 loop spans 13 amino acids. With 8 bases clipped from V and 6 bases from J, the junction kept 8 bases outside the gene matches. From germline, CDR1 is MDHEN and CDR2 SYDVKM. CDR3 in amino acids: CASRPTGEDGYTF. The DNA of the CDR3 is TGTGCCAGCCGGCCGACAGGGGAGGATGGCTACACCTTC.

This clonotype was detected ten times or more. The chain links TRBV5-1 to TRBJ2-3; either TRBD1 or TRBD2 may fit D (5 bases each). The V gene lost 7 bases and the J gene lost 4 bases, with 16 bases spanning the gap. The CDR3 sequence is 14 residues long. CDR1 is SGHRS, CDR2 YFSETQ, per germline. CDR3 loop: CASSDPQGPDTQYF. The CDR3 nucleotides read TGCGCCAGCTCCGACCCGCAGGGACCAGATACGCAGTATTTT.